A single sample is the source of the 16 T cell receptor beta chains below, sequenced in a study of lung T cells in sarcoidosis with Löfgren's syndrome (dated by TCRdb to 2015 to 2018). TCRdb names Illumina MiSeq as the instrument used. TCRdb reworked the public reads: Q25 trimming with fastp, MiXCR clone assembly, productive beta chains retained. Each CDR3 protein appears once, grouped with its most common genes and DNA. In this sample the table shows 15,000 to 25,000 distinct CDR3 sequences, about 21% of which occur a single time. Of the sample, 0.65% to 0.9% falls within the top ten clones. Sequenced: CD4+ T cells from bronchoalveolar lavage. The origin of the receptors is a human donor with sarcoidosis (Löfgren's syndrome or another form), or a control subject (not recorded which).

The V and J genes are TRBV29-1 and TRBJ2-4; no reliable D call. This CDR3 spans 15 amino acids. Between the trimmed V and J ends, which lost 0 bases and 5 bases, there was a span of 14 bases. Germline CDR1 is SQVTM and CDR2 is ANQGSEA. This chain's CDR3 is CSVEDRAIRQNIQYF. The CDR3 DNA follows: TGCAGCGTTGAAGACCGGGCCATCAGGCAAAACATTCAGTACTTC.

This clonotype occurred many times. DNA for the CDR3: TGTGCCAGCAGAGCCATGGGACTAGAGCAAGAGACCCAGTACTTC. As protein: CASRAMGLEQETQYF. The chain links TRBV2 to TRBJ2-5, with 8 positions matching TRBD2. The CDR3 loop spans 15 amino acids. V was clipped by 6 bases and J by 2 bases; unmatched bases: 8. From germline, CDR1 is SNHLY and CDR2 FYNNEI.

In its sample, this clonotype is medium-sized (0.01 to 0.1%). V usage is TRBV7-2 and J usage is TRBJ2-1; 7 bases agree with TRBD2. Germline values: CDR1 SGHTA, CDR2 FQGNSA. This CDR3 has 15 amino acids. J lost 6 bases, V lost 4 bases, and 9 bases had no gene match. CDR3 bases: TGTGCCAGCAGCTGGACTAGGGGCGTGAGCAATGAGCAGTTCTTC. Residues: CASSWTRGVSNEQFF. Using reference TRBV7-2 and TRBJ2-1 for the parts outside the CDR3, the full variable domain is GAGVSQSPSNKVTEKGKDVELRCDPISGHTALYWYRQSLGQGLEFLIYFQGNSAPDKSGLPSDRFSAERTGGSVSTLTIQRTQQEDSAVYLCASSWTRGVSNEQFFGPGTRLTVL.

Comment on this clonotype: Just one base apart from a much larger clone, this may be a read error. V and J are TRBV20-1 and TRBJ1-1, with D possibly TRBD1 on 5 matching bases. Germline V gene sequence: CDR1 DFQATT, CDR2 SNEGSKA (reference sequence). CDR3 length: 12 residues. The CDR3 sequence is CSASERGPEDFF. DNA of the CDR3: TGCAGTGCTAGCGAAAGGGGACCTGAAGATTTCTTT.

This rearrangement joins TRBV2 to TRBJ1-1; no reliable D call. This CDR3 comprises 13 residues. The V gene's germline CDR1 is SNHLY and CDR2 FYNNEI. Trimming shortened V by 7 bases and J by 1 base, and 10 bases separated the two germline ends. CDR3 region: CASTTGPNTEAFF. CDR3 coding DNA: TGTGCCAGCACCACTGGCCCGAACACTGAAGCTTTCTTT.

The chain uses TRBV5-1 and TRBJ2-7, with 14 bases that match TRBD2. CDR1 is SGHRS, CDR2 YFSETQ, per germline. The CDR3 covers 18 residues. J was trimmed by 0 bases and V by 0 bases; bases with no gene match: 5. CDR3: CASSLGTSGRIYSYEQYF. CDR3 nucleotides: TGCGCCAGCAGCTTGGGGACTAGCGGGAGGATATACTCCTACGAGCAGTACTTC.

This clonotype was observed at least ten times. The genes are TRBV28 and TRBJ1-1; TRBD1 aligns across 10 bases. The CDR3 totals 17 residues. The germline V gene has CDR1 MDHEN and CDR2 SYDVKM. J lost 0 bases, V lost 6 bases, and 10 bases had no gene match. For the CDR3, the DNA is TGTGCCAGCAGCCCGGACAGGGGGAAAAACATGAACACTGAAGCTTTCTTT. Encoded protein: CASSPDRGKNMNTEAFF.

This clonotype was detected many times. The rearrangement uses TRBV12-3 or TRBV12-4 and TRBJ2-7, with TRBD1 matching over 10 bases. The CDR3 covers 14 residues. V lost 2 bases to trimming and J lost 6 bases; unmatched junction nucleotides: 4. The CDR3 region is CASSLRDRGGEQYF. The CDR3 bases are TGTGCCAGCAGTTTACGGGACAGGGGAGGCGAGCAGTACTTC.

With regard to this clonotype: With a much larger clone just one base away, this may be a read error. The rearrangement joins TRBV5-1 to TRBJ2-1; 9 bases are shared with TRBD2. V lost 0 bases, J lost 5 bases, and 12 bases stayed unmatched. CDR1 is SGHRS and CDR2 is YFSETQ in the germline V gene. This CDR3 contains 18 residues. The CDR3 coding sequence is TGCGCCAGCAGCTTGGGGTTGGTTAGCGGGAGCATGCACAATGAGCAGTTCTTC. The encoded protein is CASSLGLVSGSMHNEQFF. The entire variable domain, with the rest obtained from reference TRBV5-1 and TRBJ2-1, is as follows: KAGVTQTPRYLIKTRGQQVTLSCSPISGHRSVSWYQQTPGQGLQFLFEYFSETQRNKGNFPGRFSGRQFSNSRSEMNVSTLELGDSALYLCASSLGLVSGSMHNEQFFGPGTRLTVL.

This clonotype appeared many times. The V gene is TRBV28, the J gene TRBJ2-7; 10 positions agree with TRBD1. Unmatched junction bases numbered 2, after V lost 2 bases and J lost 4 bases. The CDR3 runs 14 residues. Germline loops: CDR1 MDHEN, CDR2 SYDVKM. This CDR3 is CASSLMGQGYEQYF. In nucleotides, the CDR3 is TGTGCCAGCAGTTTAATGGGACAGGGGTACGAGCAGTACTTC.

This rearrangement joins TRBV29-1 to TRBJ2-1, with D unresolved. The V gene's germline CDR1 is SQVTM and CDR2 ANQGSEA. There are 14 residues in the CDR3. Trimming took 7 bases from V and 2 from J, leaving 15 bases between them. The CDR3 nucleotides read TGCAGCGGTGTCGGTCAGGCAACCTACAATGAGCAGTTCTTC. This translates into CSGVGQATYNEQFF.

Remarks on this clonotype: Just one base apart from a much larger clone, this may be a read error. The chain joins TRBV28 to TRBJ1-2; D is unresolved. Germline V gene lookup returns CDR1 MDHEN and CDR2 SYDVKM. Trimming stripped 0 bases from V and 8 bases from J, with 10 bases between. This CDR3 is 13 amino acids long. The CDR3 sequence is CASSLWVGGGYTF. DNA for the CDR3: TGTGCCAGCAGTTTATGGGTGGGCGGCGGCTACACCTTC.

There are a few counts of this clonotype. A much larger clone differs by one base, so this may be a read error. Lacking the conserved final phenylalanine or tryptophan, this CDR3 likely reflects a read error. The chain couples TRBV27 to TRBJ2-7; 8 bases line up with TRBD1. The J segment lost 4 bases and the V segment lost 2 bases, leaving 4 bases of the junction unmatched. Germline CDR1 and CDR2: MNHEY and SMNVEV (reference sequence). The CDR3 runs 14 residues. CDR3 sequence reads: CASSLRQGRYEQYL. CDR3 nucleotides: TGTGCCAGCAGTTTAAGACAGGGGAGGTACGAGCAGTACCTC.

This clonotype was seen repeatedly, ten times or more. The chain recombines TRBV7-2 with TRBJ2-5; no clear D gene. Deletions cut 1 base from V and 2 bases from J, with 2 bases between. Germline V gives CDR1 SGHTA, CDR2 FQGNSA. The length of the CDR3 is 12 residues. The CDR3 protein is CASSLVQETQYF. CDR3 nucleotides: TGTGCCAGCAGCTTAGTGCAAGAGACCCAGTACTTC.

In the case of this clonotype: This sequence may be a read error, since a much larger clone differs from it by one base. The chain is built from TRBV28 and TRBJ2-3; no definite D call. This CDR3 region has 13 residues. The germline V gene encodes CDR1 MDHEN and CDR2 SYDVKM. The CDR3 protein is CVSSLPLPNTQYF. CDR3 coding DNA: TGTGTCAGCTCTCTTCCCCTGCCCAATACGCAGTATTTT.

This clonotype is categorized as medium-sized. The V call is TRBV27, the J call TRBJ1-1; D might be TRBD1 (6 bases). From germline, CDR1 is MNHEY and CDR2 SMNVEV (reference sequence). Trimming shortened V by 6 bases and J by 0 bases, and 14 bases separated the two germline ends. The CDR3 totals 15 residues. The CDR3 region has the DNA TGTGCCAGCAGCCTTACCCAGGGGATGAACACTGAAGCTTTCTTT. This sequence encodes CASSLTQGMNTEAFF.